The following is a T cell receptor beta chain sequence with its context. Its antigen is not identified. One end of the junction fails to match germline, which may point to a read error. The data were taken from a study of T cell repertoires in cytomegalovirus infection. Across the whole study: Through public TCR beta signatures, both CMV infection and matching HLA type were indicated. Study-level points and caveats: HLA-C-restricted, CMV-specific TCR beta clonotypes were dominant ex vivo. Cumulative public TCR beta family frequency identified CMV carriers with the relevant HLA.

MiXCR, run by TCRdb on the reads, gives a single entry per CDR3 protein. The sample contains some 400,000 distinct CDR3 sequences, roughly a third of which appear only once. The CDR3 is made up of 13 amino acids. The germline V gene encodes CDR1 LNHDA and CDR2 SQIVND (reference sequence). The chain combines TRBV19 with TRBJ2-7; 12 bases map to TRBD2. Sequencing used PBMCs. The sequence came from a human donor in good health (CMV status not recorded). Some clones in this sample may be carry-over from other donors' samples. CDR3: CAISTDGLAGKYF. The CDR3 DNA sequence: TGTGCCATTAGTACGGACGGACTAGCGGGAAAGTACTTC. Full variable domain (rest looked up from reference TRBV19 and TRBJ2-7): DGGITQSPKYLFRKEGQNVTLSCEQNLNHDAMYWYRQDPGQGLRLIYYSQIVNDFQKGDIAEGYSVSREKKESFPLTVTSAQKNPTAFYLCAISTDGLAGKYFGPGTRLTVT.